This T cell receptor beta chain was retrieved from a study of neoadjuvant anti-PD-1 for oral cavity cancer. Study context: Non-progressing patients received a fourth nivolumab dose near day 43, then surgery on days 50-56.

As to time point: after neoadjuvant nivolumab, at surgical resection. Method: immunoSEQ multiplex PCR; TCRdb's copy keeps in-frame clones and lacks some. The data hold nearly 8,000 clones, with approximately 70% observed a single time. The germline V gene encodes CDR1 SGHDT and CDR2 YYEEEE. CDR3 length: 12 residues. V lost 6 bases to trimming and J lost 4 bases, with 10 bases between them. This clonotype was sampled from a person aged 35-80 years with oral cavity squamous cell carcinoma. This chain links TRBV5-6 with TRBJ1-2; the D is unclear. The sequencing used PBMCs, collected after nivolumab (anti-PD-1) treatment. The chain's CDR3 is CASKRVGYGYTF. CDR3 bases: TGTGCCAGCAAAAGGGTTGGCTATGGCTACACCTTC.